Detailed here is one T cell receptor (beta chain). The sample is drawn from a study of blood T cell repertoires in COVID-19. Whole-study context: Italy, Spain and the United States were the sources of the convalescent and acute COVID-19 samples. Sources were T cells, B-cell-depleted T cells, or PBMCs; the material itself was cDNA or gDNA.

In the authors' methods: Nucleated cell counts were estimated from reference gene primer amplification. Libraries were prepared by immunoSEQ multiplex PCR; TCRdb keeps only in-frame clonotypes and omits some of them. V, J and clone size reflect that table, while D and trimming were determined from the DNA. The data contain approximately 190,000 clones, around four fifths of them singletons. Germline assignment: CDR1 LGHDT and CDR2 YNNKEL (reference sequence). This CDR3 comprises 13 residues. With 6 bases removed from V and 2 bases from J, the gap between germline ends came to 10 bases. Material: peripheral blood. The clonotype was recovered from a human donor in a cohort sampled during active COVID-19. The chain uses TRBV3-1 (or the pseudogene TRBV3-2) and TRBJ1-2; D gene unclear. In nucleotides, the CDR3 is TGTGCCAGCAGTGAGAGCTCGAACTATGGCTACACCTTC. Its translation: CASSESSNYGYTF.